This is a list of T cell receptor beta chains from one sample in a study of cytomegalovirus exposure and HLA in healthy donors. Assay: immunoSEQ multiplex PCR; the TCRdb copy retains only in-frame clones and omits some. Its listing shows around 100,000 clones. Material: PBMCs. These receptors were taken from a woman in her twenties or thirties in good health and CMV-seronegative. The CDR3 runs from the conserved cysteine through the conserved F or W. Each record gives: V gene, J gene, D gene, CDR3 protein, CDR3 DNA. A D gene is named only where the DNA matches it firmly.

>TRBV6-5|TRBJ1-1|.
CASSYGPLSTEAFF
TGTGCCAGCAGTTACGGGCCGTTGAGCACTGAAGCTTTCTTT
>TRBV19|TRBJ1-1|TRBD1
CASSIGGGGAIGTEAFF
TGTGCCAGTAGTATAGGAGGAGGGGGCGCGATCGGCACTGAAGCTTTCTTT
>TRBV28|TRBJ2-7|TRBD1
CASSRTGVSYEQYF
TGTGCCAGCAGTCGGACAGGGGTCTCCTACGAGCAGTACTTC
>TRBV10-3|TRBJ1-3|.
CAIGLGAGGNTIYF
TGTGCCATCGGTCTAGGGGCGGGAGGAAACACCATATATTTT
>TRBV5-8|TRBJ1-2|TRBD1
CASSESTGAGGYTF
TGTGCCAGCAGCGAATCTACAGGGGCGGGTGGCTACACCTTC
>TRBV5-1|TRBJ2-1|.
CASRLDLNNEQFF
TGCGCCAGCAGATTGGACCTAAACAATGAGCAGTTCTTC
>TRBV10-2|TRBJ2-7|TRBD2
CASGRPGLPREQYF
TGCGCCAGCGGGAGACCGGGACTACCTCGAGAGCAGTACTTC
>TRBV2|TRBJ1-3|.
CASSELQDYSGNTIYF
TGTGCCAGCAGTGAATTGCAGGATTACTCTGGAAACACCATATATTTT
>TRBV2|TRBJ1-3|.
CANLPQGLEDTIYF
TGTGCCAACCTACCCCAGGGGCTAGAAGACACCATATATTTT
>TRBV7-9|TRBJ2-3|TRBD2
CASSLGAGGPTDTQYF
TGTGCCAGCAGCTTAGGAGCGGGGGGGCCGACAGATACGCAGTATTTT
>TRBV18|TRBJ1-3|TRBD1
CASSPETGGNTIYF
TGTGCCAGCTCACCCGAGACAGGGGGAAACACCATATATTTT
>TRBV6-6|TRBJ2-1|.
CASSKGLALYNEQFF
TGTGCCAGCAGCAAAGGGCTAGCGCTCTACAATGAGCAGTTCTTC
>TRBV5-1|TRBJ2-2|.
CASSLIQGNTGELFF
TGCGCCAGCAGCTTGATACAGGGGAACACCGGGGAGCTGTTTTTT
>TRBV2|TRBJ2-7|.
CASSYRYEQYF
TGTGCCAGCAGTTACAGGTACGAGCAGTACTTC
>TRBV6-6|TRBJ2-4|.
CASSTRRGGVNIQYF
TGTGCCAGCAGTACCCGAAGGGGGGGGGTGAACATTCAGTACTTC
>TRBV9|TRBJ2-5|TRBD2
CASSVAGGGAWETQYF
TGTGCCAGCAGCGTAGCTGGCGGGGGGGCCTGGGAGACCCAGTACTTC
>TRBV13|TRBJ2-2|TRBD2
CASSAPGLALTGELFF
TGTGCCAGCAGCGCACCGGGACTAGCCTTAACCGGGGAGCTGTTTTTT
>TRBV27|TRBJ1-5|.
CASSLLVRGKVRQPQHF
TGTGCCAGCAGTTTATTGGTTCGGGGAAAGGTTCGTCAGCCCCAGCATTTT
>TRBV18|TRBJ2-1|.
CASSPGGATVYNEQFF
TGTGCCAGCTCACCCGGAGGAGCGACTGTCTACAATGAGCAGTTCTTC
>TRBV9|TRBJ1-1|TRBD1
CASSPRGRAEAFF
TGTGCCAGCAGCCCCAGGGGGCGGGCTGAAGCTTTCTTT
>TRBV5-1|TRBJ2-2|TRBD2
CASAGLAENTGELFF
TGCGCCAGCGCGGGACTAGCGGAGAACACCGGGGAGCTGTTTTTT
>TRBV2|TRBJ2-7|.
CASSSTGRDGEQYF
TGTGCCAGCAGTTCAACGGGTAGAGATGGCGAGCAGTACTTC
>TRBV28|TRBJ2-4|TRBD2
CASSPALAGGQNIQYF
TGTGCCAGCAGTCCAGCACTAGCGGGGGGGCAAAACATTCAGTACTTC
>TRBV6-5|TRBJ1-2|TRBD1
CASSYGTGPNYGYTF
TGTGCCAGCAGTTACGGGACAGGGCCTAACTATGGCTACACCTTC
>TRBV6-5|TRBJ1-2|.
CASGLGTNYGYTF
TGTGCCAGTGGGCTCGGGACTAACTATGGCTACACCTTC
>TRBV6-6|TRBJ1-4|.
CASSYDRRKFF
TGTGCCAGCAGTTACGACAGGCGGAAGTTTTTT
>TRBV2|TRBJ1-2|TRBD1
CASSGDRGYGYTF
TGTGCCAGCAGTGGGGACAGGGGATATGGCTACACCTTC
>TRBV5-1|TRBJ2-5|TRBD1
CASSVPDRDGGTQYF
TGCGCCAGCAGCGTCCCGGACAGGGACGGCGGGACCCAGTACTTC
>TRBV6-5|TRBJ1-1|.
CASTRDNANTEAFF
TGTGCCAGCACCCGGGACAATGCGAACACCGAAGCTTTCTTT
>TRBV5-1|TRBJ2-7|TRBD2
CASSPTRGGGASYEQYF
TGCGCCAGCAGCCCCACTAGGGGCGGGGGGGCTTCCTACGAGCAGTACTTC
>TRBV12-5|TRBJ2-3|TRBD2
CASGQGLAGTTDTQYF
TGTGCTAGTGGCCAGGGACTAGCGGGGACCACAGATACGCAGTATTTT
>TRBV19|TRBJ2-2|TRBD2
CASTVRTGTSGRPTGELFF
TGTGCCAGTACCGTCCGGACCGGGACTAGCGGGAGGCCCACCGGGGAGCTGTTTTTT
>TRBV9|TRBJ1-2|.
CASSEGHLYGYTF
TGTGCCAGCAGCGAGGGACACCTCTATGGCTACACCTTC
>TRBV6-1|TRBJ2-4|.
CASRKDTHIQYF
TGTGCCAGCAGGAAAGACACACACATTCAGTACTTC
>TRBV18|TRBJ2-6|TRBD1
CASSPRRTGNSGANVLTF
TGTGCCAGCTCACCCCGGAGGACAGGAAACTCTGGGGCCAACGTCCTGACTTTC
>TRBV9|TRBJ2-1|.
CASSVDLYEQFF
TGTGCCAGCAGCGTAGATTTATATGAGCAGTTCTTC
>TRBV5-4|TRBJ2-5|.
CASTSYGAETQYF
TGTGCCAGCACCTCGTATGGTGCGGAGACCCAGTACTTC
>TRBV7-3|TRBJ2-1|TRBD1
CASSSNRGGSYNEQFF
TGTGCCAGCAGCTCAAACAGGGGTGGCTCCTACAATGAGCAGTTCTTC
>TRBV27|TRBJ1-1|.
CASSFSPHGGNTEAFF
TGTGCCAGCAGTTTCTCTCCCCACGGCGGGAACACTGAAGCTTTCTTT
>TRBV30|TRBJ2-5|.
CAWSLGGFETQYF
TGTGCCTGGAGTCTGGGGGGATTTGAGACCCAGTACTTC
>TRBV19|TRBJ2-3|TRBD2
CASTMGPAGGPDTQYF
TGTGCCAGTACCATGGGGCCAGCGGGGGGGCCAGATACGCAGTATTTT
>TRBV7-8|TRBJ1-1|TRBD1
CASSPGQRLSMNTEAFF
TGTGCCAGCAGCCCGGGACAGCGCTTATCGATGAACACTGAAGCTTTCTTT
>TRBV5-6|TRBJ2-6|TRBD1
CASSLTQGTSGANVLTF
TGTGCCAGCAGCTTAACACAGGGGACCTCTGGGGCCAACGTCCTGACTTTC
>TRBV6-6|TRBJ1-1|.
CASSYSGRRTEAFF
TGTGCCAGCAGTTACTCGGGGCGCCGCACTGAAGCTTTCTTT
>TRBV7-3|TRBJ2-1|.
CASSSTLAAHNNEQFF
TGTGCCAGCAGCTCAACCCTAGCAGCCCACAACAATGAGCAGTTCTTC
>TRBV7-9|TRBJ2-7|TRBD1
CASSLARGTGDLQQYF
TGTGCCAGCAGCTTAGCGAGGGGGACAGGGGACCTCCAGCAGTACTTC
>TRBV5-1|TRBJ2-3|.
CASSFTGGTDTQYF
TGCGCCAGCAGCTTCACAGGCGGCACAGATACGCAGTATTTT
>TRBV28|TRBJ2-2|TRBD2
CASSPGLADTGELFF
TGTGCCAGCAGTCCAGGACTAGCGGACACCGGGGAGCTGTTTTTT
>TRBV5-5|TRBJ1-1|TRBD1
CASSLESRDRGVGEAFF
TGTGCCAGCAGCTTGGAATCGCGGGACAGGGGAGTAGGTGAAGCTTTCTTT
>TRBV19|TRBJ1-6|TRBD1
CASSITGTGGDSPLHF
TGTGCCAGTAGTATCACCGGGACAGGGGGCGATTCACCCCTCCACTTT
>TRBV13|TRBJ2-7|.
CASSFTTGEQYF
TGTGCCAGCAGCTTTACGACGGGCGAGCAGTACTTC
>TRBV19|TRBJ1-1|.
CASSITDYTEAFF
TGTGCCAGTAGTATCACAGATTACACTGAAGCTTTCTTT
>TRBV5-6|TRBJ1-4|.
CASSSPGRDEKLFF
TGTGCCAGCAGCTCCCCTGGGAGGGATGAAAAACTGTTTTTT
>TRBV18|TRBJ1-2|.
CASSPDRNYGYTF
TGTGCCAGCTCACCTGACAGAAACTATGGCTACACCTTC
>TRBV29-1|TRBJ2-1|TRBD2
CSVLGGDRSYNEQFF
TGCAGCGTTCTGGGGGGGGATAGGTCCTACAATGAGCAGTTCTTC
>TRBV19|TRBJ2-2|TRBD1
CASSTGTGGTGELFF
TGTGCCAGTAGTACGGGGACAGGCGGCACCGGGGAGCTGTTTTTT
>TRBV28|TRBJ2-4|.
CASKTRGNIQYF
TGTGCCAGCAAGACCCGGGGTAACATTCAGTACTTC
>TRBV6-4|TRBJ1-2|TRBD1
CASSTGTAGGYTF
TGTGCCAGCAGTACCGGGACAGCAGGCGGCTACACCTTC
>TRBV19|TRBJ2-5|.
CAGVSGTKKVETQYF
TGTGCCGGGGTATCGGGGACAAAGAAGGTGGAGACCCAGTACTTC